The present TCR beta chain was sequenced within a study of Ad26.COV2.S vaccination and SARS-CoV-2 variants. General study findings and limits: Placebo and vaccine recipients had non-spike TCR breadth that was similar.

Noted treatment: about 20 received Ad26.COV2.S at low or high dose, single or two shots; 5 received placebo; per-sample allocation not given. Each sample was drawn 63 days after the first injection (of vaccine or placebo). Trimming stripped 1 base from V and 6 bases from J, with 12 bases between. The CDR3 extends over 14 amino acids. The V gene's germline CDR1 is SEHNR and CDR2 FQNEAQ (reference sequence). With regard to this clone: Its antigen is as yet unknown.

TCRdb's copy holds only in-frame clones and misses some; the assay was immunoSEQ multiplex PCR. The repertoire consists of hundreds of thousands of clones, with over 75% occurring once and the leading ten covering 9.5% to 15%. This receptor was identified in a person aged 18-65 years who received the Ad26.COV2.S COVID-19 vaccine or a placebo. The chain carries TRBV7-9 and TRBJ1-1; possibly TRBD1 for D (5 bases). The source was peripheral blood, collected in a trial of Ad26.COV2.S vaccine versus placebo. The CDR3 here is CASSLGLGRAEAFF. Written as DNA, the CDR3 is TGTGCCAGCAGCTTAGGGTTAGGCAGGGCTGAAGCTTTCTTT.